One and the same sample provided the 3 T cell receptor beta chains below, sequenced in a study of CD8 T cells in ankylosing spondylitis. Using its own MiXCR run on the 5' RACE reads, TCRdb lists one record per CDR3 protein. The table records roughly 40,000 distinct CDR3 sequences, 11% of them present only once. Sequencing was done on a sample of blood, either unsorted or a sorted T cell fraction (not recorded which). These receptors originate from a male donor with ankylosing spondylitis or in good health (not recorded which).

This clonotype was seen ten or more times. The V and J genes are TRBV5-6 and TRBJ1-2, with 7 bases that match TRBD1. With 2 bases clipped from V and 7 bases from J, the junction kept 5 bases outside the gene matches. The CDR3 runs to 13 residues. The germline V gene has CDR1 SGHDT and CDR2 YYEEEE. The CDR3 region is CASSFRTGAGYTF. DNA for the CDR3: TGTGCCAGCAGCTTTCGGACAGGCGCTGGCTACACCTTC.

This clonotype was seen at least ten times. The gene calls are TRBV12-3 or TRBV12-4 and TRBJ2-5; D not resolved. The CDR3 runs 13 residues. V lost 6 bases, J lost 1 base, and 9 bases lay in between. The CDR3 region is CASSTGSQETQYF. DNA for the CDR3: TGTGCCAGCAGCACGGGCAGCCAAGAGACCCAGTACTTC.

A word on this clonotype: Given a much more abundant clone one base away, this may be a read error. The gene calls are TRBV5-1 and TRBJ1-6; TRBD1 agrees at 7 bases. From germline, CDR1 is SGHRS and CDR2 YFSETQ. This CDR3 contains 16 residues. CDR3 coding DNA: TGCGCCAGCAGCTTCACAGGGGACTCCTATAATTCACCCCTCCAGTTT. The encoded protein is CASSFTGDSYNSPLQF.